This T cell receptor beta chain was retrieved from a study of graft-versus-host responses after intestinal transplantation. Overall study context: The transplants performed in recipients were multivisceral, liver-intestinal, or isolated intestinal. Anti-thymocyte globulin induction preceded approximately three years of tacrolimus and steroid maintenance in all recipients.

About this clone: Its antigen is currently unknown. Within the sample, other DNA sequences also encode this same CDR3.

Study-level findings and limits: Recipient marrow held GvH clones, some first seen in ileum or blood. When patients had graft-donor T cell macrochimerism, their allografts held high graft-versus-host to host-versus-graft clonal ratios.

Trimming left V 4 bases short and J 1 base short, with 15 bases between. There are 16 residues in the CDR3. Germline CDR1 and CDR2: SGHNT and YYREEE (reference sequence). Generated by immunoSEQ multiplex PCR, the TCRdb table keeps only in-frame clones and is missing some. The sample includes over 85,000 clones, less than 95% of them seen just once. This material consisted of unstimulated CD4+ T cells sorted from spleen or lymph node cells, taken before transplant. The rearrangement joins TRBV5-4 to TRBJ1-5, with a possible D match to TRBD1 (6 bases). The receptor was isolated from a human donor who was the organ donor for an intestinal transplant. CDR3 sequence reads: CASSEGSDRSNQPQHF. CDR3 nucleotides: TGTGCCAGCAGCGAAGGGTCCGACAGGAGCAATCAGCCCCAGCATTTT.